These 13 T cell receptor beta chains originate from one sample sequenced in a study of blood T cells in healthy people across ages. Sample-barcoded 5' priming and a J-beta primer mix drove a second PCR of roughly 6 to 12 cycles. TCRdb reprocessed the 5' RACE reads with MiXCR, giving one entry per CDR3 protein. Altogether around 2 million distinct CDR3 sequences are present, roughly 43% being singletons, with the ten largest covering around 23%. Sequenced sample: blood. The receptors were sampled from a human donor in good health.

The chain carries TRBV9 and TRBJ2-5; 7 bases align to TRBD2. J lost 3 bases, V lost 3 bases, and 11 bases had no gene match. This CDR3 is 16 amino acids long. Germline V lookup: CDR1 SGDLS, CDR2 YYNGEE. The CDR3 reads CASSAGLGGGKETQYF. CDR3 in DNA: TGTGCCAGCAGCGCCGGGTTGGGCGGGGGAAAAGAGACCCAGTACTTC.

This clonotype was picked up a small number of times. V is TRBV2 and J is TRBJ2-3; D might be TRBD1 (5 bases). CDR1 SNHLY and CDR2 FYNNEI come from the germline V gene. Trimming pared 6 bases from V and 3 bases from J, leaving 13 bases between. CDR3 length: 14 amino acids. In DNA form, the CDR3 reads TGTGCCAGCAGGGGCAGGGTTGGAACAGATACGCAGTATTTT. Its protein is CASRGRVGTDTQYF.

This chain links TRBV7-2 with TRBJ2-5; the match to TRBD1 covers 10 bases. Germline V gene lookup returns CDR1 SGHTA and CDR2 FQGNSA. V lost 3 bases to trimming and J lost 5 bases; unmatched junction nucleotides: 6. The CDR3 covers 15 residues. In nucleotides, the CDR3 is TGTGCCAGCAGCTTTGACAGGGGGCTTCTGGAGACCCAGTACTTC. Its translation is CASSFDRGLLETQYF. The full variable domain, its missing parts supplied by reference TRBV7-2 and TRBJ2-5, is GAGVSQSPSNKVTEKGKDVELRCDPISGHTALYWYRQSLGQGLEFLIYFQGNSAPDKSGLPSDRFSAERTGGSVSTLTIQRTQQEDSAVYLCASSFDRGLLETQYFGPGTRLLVL.

This sequence joins TRBV2 and TRBJ2-7; D possibly corresponds to TRBD1 (5 bases). The V and J ends lost 7 bases and 0 bases respectively, with 7 bases between them. The CDR3 extends over 12 amino acids. Germline CDR1 SNHLY, CDR2 FYNNEI. In DNA form, the CDR3 reads TGTGCCAGCAAGGGGATCTCCTACGAGCAGTACTTC. Translation gives CASKGISYEQYF.

In its sample, this clonotype was seen many times. This chain joins TRBV20-1 and TRBJ2-5; D may be TRBD2 (7 bases). The CDR3 has 13 residues. V lost 4 bases and J lost 1, with 10 bases in between. The germline V gene has CDR1 DFQATT and CDR2 SNEGSKA (reference sequence). The CDR3 region is CSATRGAQETQYF. In DNA form, the CDR3 reads TGCAGTGCTACCCGGGGGGCCCAAGAGACCCAGTACTTC.

A word on this clonotype: Being one base from a much bigger clone, this may be a read error. The J gene is TRBJ2-3, the V gene TRBV7-8; 11 nucleotides match TRBD1. Germline CDR1 reads SGHVS; CDR2 reads FQNEAQ. The CDR3 runs to 16 residues. The V segment lost 4 bases and the J segment 6 bases; nucleotides outside the gene matches: 9. CDR3 nucleotides: TGTGCCAGCAGCTCTGGGGGGACAGGGGGGGGCGATACGCAGTATTTT. Its protein is CASSSGGTGGGDTQYF. Filled out from reference TRBV7-8 and TRBJ2-3, the complete variable domain reads GAGVSQSPRYKVAKRGQDVALRCDPISGHVSLFWYQQALGQGPEFLTYFQNEAQLDKSGLPSDRFFAERPEGSVSTLKIQRTQQEDSAVYLCASSSGGTGGGDTQYFGPGTRLTVL.

The rearrangement joins TRBV4-3 to TRBJ2-2; no reliable D call. The V end lost 0 bases, the J end lost 1 base, and 6 bases lay between the germline ends. Per the germline V gene, CDR1 is LGHNA and CDR2 is YSLEER. The CDR3 is 15 amino acids. As DNA, the CDR3 is TGCGCCAGCAGCCAAGATACTGTGAACACCGGGGAGCTGTTTTTT. Amino acid sequence: CASSQDTVNTGELFF.

The rearrangement links TRBV3-1 to TRBJ2-3; D uncertain. V lost 3 bases to trimming and J lost 6 bases, with 16 bases between them. Germline assignment: CDR1 LGHDT and CDR2 YNNKEL (reference sequence). There are 15 residues in the CDR3. The CDR3 sequence is CASSQFIPPSDTQYF. As DNA, the CDR3 is TGTGCCAGCAGCCAGTTCATTCCACCCTCGGATACGCAGTATTTT.

The chain links TRBV9 to TRBJ1-1; D is undetermined. Trimming shortened V by 0 bases and J by 0 bases, and 9 bases separated the two germline ends. Germline CDR1 SGDLS, CDR2 YYNGEE. The CDR3 is 15 residues long. The CDR3 protein is CASSVGVRMNTEAFF. In nucleotides, the CDR3 is TGTGCCAGCAGCGTAGGGGTCAGAATGAACACTGAAGCTTTCTTT.

The chain carries TRBV20-1 and TRBJ2-1, with 10 nucleotides matching TRBD1. This CDR3 is 15 amino acids long. Germline V lookup: CDR1 DFQATT, CDR2 SNEGSKA (reference sequence). The junction had 3 bases not matched to a gene; V was cut back by 2 bases and J by 2 bases. The CDR3 bases are TGCAGTGCTAGACCCGACAGGGGGCCCTACAATGAGCAGTTCTTC. It translates to CSARPDRGPYNEQFF.

This clonotype was seen a few times. The J gene is TRBJ2-5, the V gene TRBV11-1; TRBD1 matches at 9 bases. Germline assignment: CDR1 SGHAT and CDR2 FQDESV (reference sequence). The V segment lost 4 bases and the J segment 5 bases; nucleotides outside the gene matches: 8. CDR3 size: 15 residues. Written as DNA, the CDR3 is TGTGCCAGCAGCTCGGGACAGGGTGTTGTGGAGACCCAGTACTTC. Amino acids: CASSSGQGVVETQYF. The full variable domain, with the rest looked up from reference TRBV11-1 and TRBJ2-5, is EAEVAQSPRYKITEKSQAVAFWCDPISGHATLYWYRQILGQGPELLVQFQDESVVDDSQLPKDRFSAERLKGVDSTLKIQPAELGDSAMYLCASSSGQGVVETQYFGPGTRLLVL.

A few counts support this clonotype. The V and J genes are TRBV7-2 and TRBJ1-2; 8 nucleotides line up with TRBD1. V lost 8 bases to trimming and J lost 6 bases; unmatched junction nucleotides: 17. Germline CDR1 SGHTA, CDR2 FQGNSA. The CDR3 consists of 16 residues. The CDR3 DNA reads as TGTGCCAGCTTATACCCAGGGGGCGAGGTTGAGGATGGCTACACCTTC. Encoded protein: CASLYPGGEVEDGYTF. Variable domain in full (rest from reference TRBV7-2 and TRBJ1-2): GAGVSQSPSNKVTEKGKDVELRCDPISGHTALYWYRQSLGQGLEFLIYFQGNSAPDKSGLPSDRFSAERTGGSVSTLTIQRTQQEDSAVYLCASLYPGGEVEDGYTFGSGTRLTVV.

The rearrangement joins TRBV5-1 to TRBJ2-5; D perhaps matches TRBD2 (5 bases). V was trimmed by 3 bases and J by 11 bases, leaving 14 bases between them. Germline CDR1 SGHRS, CDR2 YFSETQ. The CDR3 runs to 12 residues. In DNA form, the CDR3 reads TGCGCCAGCAGCTGGTCCGGAGGAGAGCAGTACTTC. This encodes CASSWSGGEQYF.